This record covers a single TCR beta chain. Its antigen is unidentified. Time point indicated: week 35, safety follow-up. Doses of 300 ug of mutant IDH1 20-mer peptide were given with topical imiquimod. New WHO grade 3 or 4 astrocytomas that were IDH1-mutant and ATRX-lost occurred in the donors. These data come from a study of a mutant IDH1 vaccine in newly diagnosed glioma. Study-wide background: First vaccine doses came 4-6 weeks after radiotherapy alone, or with temozolomide cycles. Previous treatment comprised radiotherapy, temozolomide, or both, mostly both.

The table came from immunoSEQ multiplex PCR; TCRdb's copy has only in-frame clones and leaves some out. Among roughly 38,000 clones listed, 80% to 90% were seen once. Regarding the study as a whole: Among all patients, vaccine-induced immune responses occurred in roughly 93%.

The TCR was taken from a man between 40 and 49 years old with glioma. The source material was PBMCs, sampled from a glioma patient whose treatment included an IDH1 peptide vaccine.

The DNA for the CDR3 is TGCGCCAGCGCCCGGGACGGCACCACTAACTATGGCTACACCTTC. Protein sequence: CASARDGTTNYGYTF. V and J are TRBV5-1 and TRBJ1-2; maybe TRBD1 (5 bases). CDR1 and CDR2 (germline): SGHRS, YFSETQ. V was cut by 7 bases and J by 0 bases, with 16 bases left in between. The CDR3 runs to 15 residues.